Listed below are T cell receptor beta chains from one sample, sequenced in a study of blood T cell repertoires in COVID-19. Measured with immunoSEQ multiplex PCR; TCRdb has only the in-frame clones, and not every one. The sample includes about 92,000 clones, 60% to 85% of them seen just once. Sequencing was done on a sample of peripheral blood. The receptors come from a man aged 45-60 years who had recovered from COVID-19. CDR3s include the opening cysteine and the closing phenylalanine or tryptophan. Fields, in order: D gene, V gene, J gene, clone size, CDR3 protein, CDR3 DNA. D genes are given only for firm matches. Expanded clones get a size class; other rows say once, few or many, or leave the size out.

D gene: -; V gene: TRBV19; J gene: TRBJ1-1; clone size: -; CDR3 protein: CASSIRKPGNTEAFF; CDR3 DNA: TGTGCCAGTAGTATACGAAAACCAGGGAACACTGAAGCTTTCTTT
D gene: TRBD1; V gene: TRBV6-1; J gene: TRBJ2-1; clone size: -; CDR3 protein: CASRSRGQGTNEQFF; CDR3 DNA: TGTGCCAGCAGATCCCGGGGACAGGGGACAAATGAGCAGTTCTTC
D gene: -; V gene: TRBV2; J gene: TRBJ2-2; clone size: -; CDR3 protein: CASKQDSNTGELFF; CDR3 DNA: TGTGCCAGCAAGCAGGACAGCAACACCGGGGAGCTGTTTTTT
D gene: -; V gene: TRBV5-5; J gene: TRBJ1-6; clone size: -; CDR3 protein: CASSGTGGDSPLHF; CDR3 DNA: TGTGCCAGCAGCGGGACTGGTGGAGATTCACCCCTCCACTTT
D gene: TRBD1; V gene: TRBV5-8; J gene: TRBJ2-7; clone size: -; CDR3 protein: CASSSGQVYYEQYF; CDR3 DNA: TGTGCCAGCAGCTCGGGACAGGTTTACTACGAGCAGTACTTC
D gene: -; V gene: TRBV5-1; J gene: TRBJ1-2; clone size: -; CDR3 protein: CASSPERPDGYTF; CDR3 DNA: TGCGCCAGCAGCCCGGAGAGACCAGACGGCTACACCTTC
D gene: -; V gene: TRBV7-3; J gene: TRBJ1-1; clone size: -; CDR3 protein: CASSLSPGLNTEAFF; CDR3 DNA: TGTGCCAGCAGCTTAAGTCCGGGATTGAACACTGAAGCTTTCTTT
D gene: -; V gene: TRBV5-1; J gene: TRBJ1-6; clone size: -; CDR3 protein: CASSLGLTVSPLHF; CDR3 DNA: TGCGCCAGCAGCCTGGGACTGACAGTCTCACCCCTCCACTTT
D gene: TRBD2; V gene: TRBV16; J gene: TRBJ2-7; clone size: -; CDR3 protein: CASSFSGRTSGQYF; CDR3 DNA: TGTGCCAGCAGCTTTAGCGGGAGGACGTCGGGGCAGTACTTC
D gene: TRBD1; V gene: TRBV15; J gene: TRBJ2-1; clone size: -; CDR3 protein: CATSRGGQGRNEQFF; CDR3 DNA: TGTGCCACCAGCAGAGGGGGACAGGGGAGGAATGAGCAGTTCTTC
D gene: -; V gene: TRBV3-1/TRBV3-2; J gene: TRBJ2-7; clone size: -; CDR3 protein: CASTRRRGGYEQYF; CDR3 DNA: TGTGCCAGCACCCGGAGGAGAGGGGGCTACGAGCAGTACTTC
D gene: -; V gene: TRBV6-4; J gene: TRBJ1-6; clone size: once; CDR3 protein: CASSEKSSNSPLHF; CDR3 DNA: TGTGCCAGCAGTGAGAAGAGCTCTAATTCACCCCTCCACTTT
D gene: TRBD2; V gene: TRBV6-4; J gene: TRBJ2-3; clone size: -; CDR3 protein: CASSATSGGAGDTQYF; CDR3 DNA: TGTGCCAGCAGTGCCACTAGCGGGGGGGCCGGTGATACGCAGTATTTT
D gene: TRBD1; V gene: TRBV19; J gene: TRBJ2-5; clone size: -; CDR3 protein: CASSTRGLIETQYF; CDR3 DNA: TGTGCCAGTAGTACCAGGGGGCTGATAGAGACCCAGTACTTC
D gene: -; V gene: TRBV6-5; J gene: TRBJ1-1; clone size: -; CDR3 protein: CASLRAEGTEAFF; CDR3 DNA: TGTGCCAGCTTGAGGGCCGAGGGCACTGAAGCTTTCTTT
D gene: -; V gene: TRBV2; J gene: TRBJ2-3; clone size: -; CDR3 protein: CASSYTRSTDTQYF; CDR3 DNA: TGTGCCAGCAGTTACACTAGGAGCACAGATACGCAGTATTTT
D gene: TRBD2; V gene: TRBV11-1; J gene: TRBJ2-7; clone size: many; CDR3 protein: CASSLTSGGYEQYF; CDR3 DNA: TGTGCCAGCAGCCTCACTAGCGGGGGTTACGAGCAGTACTTC
D gene: TRBD1; V gene: TRBV28; J gene: TRBJ1-5; clone size: few; CDR3 protein: CASSPRDRLIRSNQPQHF; CDR3 DNA: TGTGCCAGCAGCCCCCGGGACAGGTTAATTAGGAGCAATCAGCCCCAGCATTTT
D gene: TRBD2; V gene: TRBV11-2; J gene: TRBJ2-7; clone size: -; CDR3 protein: CASSLLSGGPLVEQYF; CDR3 DNA: TGTGCCAGCAGCTTATTATCGGGAGGGCCTCTGGTCGAGCAGTACTTC
D gene: -; V gene: TRBV12-3/TRBV12-4; J gene: TRBJ2-2; clone size: -; CDR3 protein: CASRDRLTGELFF; CDR3 DNA: TGTGCCAGCCGAGACAGGCTCACCGGGGAGCTGTTTTTT
D gene: -; V gene: TRBV18; J gene: TRBJ1-2; clone size: few; CDR3 protein: CASSSLDTVIGYTF; CDR3 DNA: TGTGCCAGCTCATCCCTGGACACCGTCATTGGCTACACCTTC
D gene: -; V gene: TRBV27; J gene: TRBJ2-1; clone size: -; CDR3 protein: CASSLTVGQASYNEQFF; CDR3 DNA: TGTGCCAGCAGTTTAACGGTTGGTCAGGCCTCCTACAATGAGCAGTTCTTC
D gene: -; V gene: TRBV12-2; J gene: TRBJ2-7; clone size: -; CDR3 protein: CASRLVGTYEQYF; CDR3 DNA: TGTGCAAGTCGCTTAGTCGGGACCTACGAGCAGTACTTC
D gene: TRBD2; V gene: TRBV5-4; J gene: TRBJ2-1; clone size: -; CDR3 protein: CASSRTSGNNEQFF; CDR3 DNA: TGTGCCAGCAGCCGGACTAGCGGGAACAATGAGCAGTTCTTC
D gene: -; V gene: TRBV28; J gene: TRBJ1-1; clone size: -; CDR3 protein: CASSQPTGLRGMF; CDR3 DNA: TGTGCCAGCAGTCAGCCCACCGGACTGAGGGGGATGTTT
D gene: TRBD1; V gene: TRBV5-1; J gene: TRBJ1-6; clone size: -; CDR3 protein: CASSLGQGINSPLHF; CDR3 DNA: TGCGCCAGCAGCTTGGGACAGGGTATTAATTCACCCCTCCACTTT
D gene: -; V gene: TRBV12-3/TRBV12-4; J gene: TRBJ1-5; clone size: many; CDR3 protein: CASSSTGTQPQHF; CDR3 DNA: TGTGCCAGCAGCTCGACAGGCACTCAGCCCCAGCATTTT
D gene: TRBD1; V gene: TRBV7-7; J gene: TRBJ2-2; clone size: few; CDR3 protein: CASSSGTAGNTGELFF; CDR3 DNA: TGTGCTAGCAGCTCCGGGACAGCCGGAAACACCGGGGAGCTGTTTTTT
D gene: TRBD1; V gene: TRBV28; J gene: TRBJ2-6; clone size: -; CDR3 protein: CASSRPTGGAGANVLTF; CDR3 DNA: TGTGCCAGCAGTCGGCCAACAGGGGGCGCTGGGGCCAACGTCCTGACTTTC
D gene: -; V gene: TRBV30; J gene: TRBJ1-2; clone size: -; CDR3 protein: CAWSDTGNYGYTF; CDR3 DNA: TGTGCCTGGAGTGATACAGGGAACTATGGCTACACCTTC
D gene: TRBD1; V gene: TRBV6-5; J gene: TRBJ1-2; clone size: few; CDR3 protein: CASSTRQGNGYTF; CDR3 DNA: TGTGCCAGCAGTACCCGACAGGGGAATGGCTACACCTTC
D gene: -; V gene: TRBV2; J gene: TRBJ1-5; clone size: -; CDR3 protein: CASSDGRGNQPQHF; CDR3 DNA: TGTGCCAGCAGTGACGGGCGGGGTAATCAGCCCCAGCATTTT
D gene: TRBD2; V gene: TRBV7-2; J gene: TRBJ2-7; clone size: -; CDR3 protein: CASSLVGTSGFYEQYF; CDR3 DNA: TGTGCCAGCAGCTTAGTGGGGACTAGCGGGTTCTACGAGCAGTACTTC
D gene: -; V gene: TRBV2; J gene: TRBJ2-3; clone size: -; CDR3 protein: CASRVESSTDTQYF; CDR3 DNA: TGTGCCAGCAGGGTGGAGTCAAGCACAGATACGCAGTATTTT
D gene: -; V gene: TRBV6-4; J gene: TRBJ1-1; clone size: few; CDR3 protein: CASKYSVNTEAFF; CDR3 DNA: TGTGCCAGCAAATACTCTGTGAACACTGAAGCTTTCTTT
D gene: -; V gene: TRBV7-2; J gene: TRBJ1-6; clone size: -; CDR3 protein: CASSLQGRHNSPLHF; CDR3 DNA: TGTGCCAGCAGCTTACAGGGGCGTCATAATTCACCCCTCCACTTT
D gene: -; V gene: TRBV9; J gene: TRBJ1-6; clone size: few; CDR3 protein: CASSVELSSGSPLHF; CDR3 DNA: TGTGCCAGCAGCGTAGAGCTGTCCTCAGGTTCACCCCTCCACTTT
D gene: -; V gene: TRBV10-1; J gene: TRBJ1-1; clone size: -; CDR3 protein: CASSENKNTEAFF; CDR3 DNA: TGCGCCAGCAGTGAAAATAAGAACACTGAAGCTTTCTTT
D gene: -; V gene: TRBV11-2; J gene: TRBJ2-5; clone size: -; CDR3 protein: CASSLASRGAETQYF; CDR3 DNA: TGTGCCAGCAGCTTAGCCTCTAGGGGTGCAGAGACCCAGTACTTC
D gene: -; V gene: TRBV2; J gene: TRBJ1-1; clone size: -; CDR3 protein: CASSERGWAVVQTEAFF; CDR3 DNA: TGTGCCAGCAGTGAAAGGGGTTGGGCGGTCGTGCAGACTGAAGCTTTCTTT
D gene: TRBD1; V gene: TRBV6-6; J gene: TRBJ2-2; clone size: -; CDR3 protein: CASRRDRAFSNTGELFF; CDR3 DNA: TGTGCCAGCAGGCGAGACAGGGCCTTCTCGAACACCGGGGAGCTGTTTTTT
D gene: -; V gene: TRBV6-5; J gene: TRBJ2-2; clone size: -; CDR3 protein: CASSYGGQVKTGELFF; CDR3 DNA: TGTGCCAGCAGTTACGGCGGGCAGGTTAAAACCGGGGAGCTGTTTTTT
D gene: -; V gene: TRBV5-1; J gene: TRBJ1-4; clone size: once; CDR3 protein: CASSTSATNEKLFF; CDR3 DNA: TGCGCCAGCTCGACAAGTGCAACTAATGAAAAACTGTTTTTT
D gene: TRBD2; V gene: TRBV5-1; J gene: TRBJ2-5; clone size: -; CDR3 protein: CASSESSGGWETQYF; CDR3 DNA: TGCGCCAGCAGCGAATCTAGCGGAGGCTGGGAGACCCAGTACTTC
D gene: TRBD1; V gene: TRBV30; J gene: TRBJ2-7; clone size: -; CDR3 protein: CAWRVATGVPPEQYF; CDR3 DNA: TGTGCCTGGCGTGTCGCGACAGGGGTGCCCCCCGAGCAGTACTTC
D gene: -; V gene: TRBV5-6; J gene: TRBJ2-5; clone size: once; CDR3 protein: CASTLQAGETQYF; CDR3 DNA: TGTGCCAGCACCCTCCAAGCCGGGGAGACCCAGTACTTC
D gene: TRBD1; V gene: TRBV6-4; J gene: TRBJ1-1; clone size: -; CDR3 protein: CASSADRGTEAFF; CDR3 DNA: TGTGCCAGCAGCGCAGACAGGGGCACTGAAGCTTTCTTT
D gene: -; V gene: TRBV10-1; J gene: TRBJ2-1; clone size: once; CDR3 protein: CASGSLRGASNEQFF; CDR3 DNA: TGCGCCAGCGGATCCCTTCGGGGGGCTTCCAATGAGCAGTTCTTC
D gene: TRBD1; V gene: TRBV6-5; J gene: TRBJ2-3; clone size: -; CDR3 protein: CASSLTGGSTDTQYF; CDR3 DNA: TGTGCCAGCAGTTTGACAGGGGGCAGTACAGATACGCAGTATTTT
D gene: -; V gene: TRBV19; J gene: TRBJ2-5; clone size: -; CDR3 protein: CASRSGLTGETQYF; CDR3 DNA: TGTGCCAGTAGGTCCGGACTAACTGGAGAGACCCAGTACTTC
D gene: TRBD2; V gene: TRBV3-1/TRBV3-2; J gene: TRBJ2-1; clone size: -; CDR3 protein: CASSQGPSGRAAHEQFF; CDR3 DNA: TGTGCCAGCAGCCAAGGACCAAGCGGGAGGGCCGCCCATGAGCAGTTCTTC
D gene: -; V gene: TRBV3-1/TRBV3-2; J gene: TRBJ1-5; clone size: -; CDR3 protein: CASSPSGNQPQHF; CDR3 DNA: TGTGCCAGCAGCCCTTCGGGCAATCAGCCCCAGCATTTT
D gene: TRBD1; V gene: TRBV10-1; J gene: TRBJ2-7; clone size: -; CDR3 protein: CASSDRGQGPYEQYF; CDR3 DNA: TGCGCCAGCAGTGACCGCGGACAGGGGCCCTACGAGCAGTACTTC
D gene: -; V gene: TRBV27; J gene: TRBJ1-5; clone size: -; CDR3 protein: CASSPAGGDFLYSNQPQHF; CDR3 DNA: TGTGCCAGCAGCCCCGCGGGTGGGGACTTCCTATATAGCAATCAGCCCCAGCATTTT
D gene: -; V gene: TRBV12-5; J gene: TRBJ2-1; clone size: -; CDR3 protein: CASGSGIWANEQFF; CDR3 DNA: TGTGCTAGTGGTTCAGGTATCTGGGCCAATGAGCAGTTCTTC
D gene: -; V gene: TRBV10-3; J gene: TRBJ1-2; clone size: -; CDR3 protein: CAISESGARGYTF; CDR3 DNA: TGTGCCATCAGTGAGTCAGGGGCGCGGGGCTACACCTTC
D gene: -; V gene: TRBV2; J gene: TRBJ1-3; clone size: -; CDR3 protein: CASRPGEAGNTIYF; CDR3 DNA: TGTGCCAGCAGACCCGGGGAGGCTGGAAACACCATATATTTT
D gene: -; V gene: TRBV2; J gene: TRBJ1-6; clone size: -; CDR3 protein: CASSGGGGAPLHF; CDR3 DNA: TGTGCCAGCAGTGGGGGGGGAGGGGCACCCCTCCACTTT
D gene: TRBD1; V gene: TRBV9; J gene: TRBJ1-1; clone size: once; CDR3 protein: CASSHTGVTEAFF; CDR3 DNA: TGTGCCAGCAGTCATACAGGGGTCACTGAAGCTTTCTTT